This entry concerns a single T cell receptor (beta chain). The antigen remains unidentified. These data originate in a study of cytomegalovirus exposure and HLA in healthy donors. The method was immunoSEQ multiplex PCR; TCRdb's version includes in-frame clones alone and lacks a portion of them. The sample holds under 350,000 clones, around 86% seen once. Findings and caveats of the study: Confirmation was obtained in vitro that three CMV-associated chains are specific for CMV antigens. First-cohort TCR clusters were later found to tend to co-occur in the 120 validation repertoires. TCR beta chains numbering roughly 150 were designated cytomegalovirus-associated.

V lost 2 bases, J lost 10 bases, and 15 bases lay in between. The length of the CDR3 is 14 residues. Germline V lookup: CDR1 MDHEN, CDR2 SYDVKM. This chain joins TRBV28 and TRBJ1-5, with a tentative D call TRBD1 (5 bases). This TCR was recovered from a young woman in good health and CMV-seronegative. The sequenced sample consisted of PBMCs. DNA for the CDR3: TGTGCCAGCAGTTTAGCGGGACTTCAATATCCCCAGCATTTT. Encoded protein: CASSLAGLQYPQHF.